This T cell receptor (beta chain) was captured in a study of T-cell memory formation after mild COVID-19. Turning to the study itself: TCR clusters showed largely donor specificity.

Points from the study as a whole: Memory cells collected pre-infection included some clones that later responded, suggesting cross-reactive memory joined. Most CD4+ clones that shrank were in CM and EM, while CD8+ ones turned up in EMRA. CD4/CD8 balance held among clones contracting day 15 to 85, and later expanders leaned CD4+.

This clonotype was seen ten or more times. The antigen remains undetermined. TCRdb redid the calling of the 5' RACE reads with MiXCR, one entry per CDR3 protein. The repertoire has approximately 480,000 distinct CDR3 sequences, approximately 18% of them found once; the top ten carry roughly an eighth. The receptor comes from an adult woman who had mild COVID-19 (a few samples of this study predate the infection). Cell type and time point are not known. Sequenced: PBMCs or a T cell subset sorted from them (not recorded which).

The CDR3 DNA sequence: TGCAGTGCTAGAGATCCGGCGACAGGGGGTCAGTATTTT. Residues: CSARDPATGGQYF. The chain employs TRBV20-1 and TRBJ2-3; TRBD1 agrees at 9 bases. Germline loops: CDR1 DFQATT, CDR2 SNEGSKA (reference sequence). The CDR3 runs 13 residues. After removal of 0 bases from V and 12 bases from J, the junction contained 7 bases not matched to a gene.